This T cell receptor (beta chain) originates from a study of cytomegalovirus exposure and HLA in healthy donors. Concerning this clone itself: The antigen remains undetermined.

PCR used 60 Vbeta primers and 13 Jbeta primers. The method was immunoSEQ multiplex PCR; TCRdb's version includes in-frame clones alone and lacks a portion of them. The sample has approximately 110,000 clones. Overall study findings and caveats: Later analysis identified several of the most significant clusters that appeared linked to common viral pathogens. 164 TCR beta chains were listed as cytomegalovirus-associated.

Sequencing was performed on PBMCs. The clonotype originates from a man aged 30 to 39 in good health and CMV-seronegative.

CDR3 sequence reads: CASSVEAGGNSPLHF. CDR3 DNA: TGTGCCAGCAGCGTAGAAGCGGGTGGGAATTCACCCCTCCACTTT. The chain recombines TRBV9 with TRBJ1-6; D is unclear. The CDR3 length is 15 residues. Trimming removed 0 bases at V and 7 bases at J, with 11 bases between. Germline V gene lookup returns CDR1 SGDLS and CDR2 YYNGEE.